The clone carrying this T cell receptor (beta chain) was counted many times. The time point denotes: newly diagnosed GD, antithyroid drugs for less than 3 months. RNA isolated from PBMCs was used to make the TCR library. These data come from a study of regulatory T cells in long-lasting Graves disease. Researchers made TCR beta libraries by using iRepertoire HTBI primers and running Arm-PCR on CDR3 regions. TCRdb called the multiplex PCR reads again in MiXCR, with one record for every CDR3 protein. There are roughly 320,000 distinct CDR3 sequences in the sample; over 15% occur only once, and about 27% lies in the top ten. The V and J ends lost 5 bases and 7 bases, in that order; junction bases with no gene match: 10. Germline assignment: CDR1 SGHTA and CDR2 FQGNSA. This CDR3 comprises 15 residues. The sample was also linked to a second study, of T cells in Graves' hyperthyroidism and ophthalmopathy. From that study: A model using 13 V-J features told ophthalmopathy apart from stable hyperthyroidism.

V and J are TRBV7-2 and TRBJ2-7; 11 bases are a match to TRBD1. The clonotype comes from a man aged 40-50 years with Graves disease. The material sequenced was peripheral blood mononuclear cells (PBMCs), taken at new diagnosis, from a patient treated with antithyroid drugs. This CDR3 reads CASSRRTGTGGEQYF. In DNA, the CDR3 is TGTGCCAGCAGCCGGCGCACCGGGACAGGGGGAGAGCAGTACTTC.